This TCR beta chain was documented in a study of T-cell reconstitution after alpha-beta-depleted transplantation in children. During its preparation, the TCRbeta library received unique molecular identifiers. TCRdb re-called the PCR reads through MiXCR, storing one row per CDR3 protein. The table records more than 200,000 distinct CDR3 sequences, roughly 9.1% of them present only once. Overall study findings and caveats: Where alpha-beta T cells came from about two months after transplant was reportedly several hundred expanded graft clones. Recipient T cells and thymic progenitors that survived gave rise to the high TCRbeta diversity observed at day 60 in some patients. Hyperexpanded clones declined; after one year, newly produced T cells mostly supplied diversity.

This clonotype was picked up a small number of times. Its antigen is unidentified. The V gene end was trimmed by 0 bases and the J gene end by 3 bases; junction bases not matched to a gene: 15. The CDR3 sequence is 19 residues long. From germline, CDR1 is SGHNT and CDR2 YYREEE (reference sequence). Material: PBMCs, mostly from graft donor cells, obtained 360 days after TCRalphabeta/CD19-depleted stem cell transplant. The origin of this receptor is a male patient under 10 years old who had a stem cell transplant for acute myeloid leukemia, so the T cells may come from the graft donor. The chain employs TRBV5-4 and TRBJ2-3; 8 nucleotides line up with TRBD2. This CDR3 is CASSLGQATISGNTDTQYF. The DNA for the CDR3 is TGTGCCAGCAGCTTGGGGCAGGCCACGATTAGCGGGAATACAGATACGCAGTATTTT.